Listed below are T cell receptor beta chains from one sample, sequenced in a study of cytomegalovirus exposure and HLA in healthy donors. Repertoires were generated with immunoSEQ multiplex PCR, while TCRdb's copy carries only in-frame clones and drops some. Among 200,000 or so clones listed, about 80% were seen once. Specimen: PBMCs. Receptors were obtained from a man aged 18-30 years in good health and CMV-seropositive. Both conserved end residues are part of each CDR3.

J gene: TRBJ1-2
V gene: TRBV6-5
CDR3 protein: CASWGEVAGIYGYTF

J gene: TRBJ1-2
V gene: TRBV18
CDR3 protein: CASSPTGGNGYTF

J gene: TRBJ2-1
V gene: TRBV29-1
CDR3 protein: CSAGTSPYNEQFF

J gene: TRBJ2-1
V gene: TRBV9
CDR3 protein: CASSSGGQRLDEQFF

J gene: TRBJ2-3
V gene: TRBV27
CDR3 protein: CASRYLDTQYF

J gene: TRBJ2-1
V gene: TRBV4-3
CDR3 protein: CASSLGTSGTDNEQFF

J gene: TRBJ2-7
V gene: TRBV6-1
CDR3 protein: CASSDQGSSYEQYF

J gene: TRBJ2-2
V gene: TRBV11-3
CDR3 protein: CASSARTSGMTGELFF

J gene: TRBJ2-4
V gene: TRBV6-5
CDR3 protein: CASTSAGAAKNIQYF

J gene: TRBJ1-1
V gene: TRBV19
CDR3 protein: CASSTTFIGQVATEAFF

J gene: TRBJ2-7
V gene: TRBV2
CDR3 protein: CASRKASGDRGEQYF

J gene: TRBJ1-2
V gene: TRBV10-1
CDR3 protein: CASSEWPPAGCYGYTF

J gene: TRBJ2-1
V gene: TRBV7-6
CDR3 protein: CASSSGLAGVNEQFF

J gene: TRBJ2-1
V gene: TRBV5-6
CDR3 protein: CASSFYRGTVEQFF

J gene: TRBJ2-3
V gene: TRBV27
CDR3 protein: CASSLVGGFTDTQYF

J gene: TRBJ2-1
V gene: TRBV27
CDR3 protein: CASYQGAAYNEQFF

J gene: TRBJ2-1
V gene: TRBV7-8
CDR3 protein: CASSSGTSGGEQFF

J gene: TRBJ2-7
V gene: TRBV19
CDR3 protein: CATGGQAMYEQYF

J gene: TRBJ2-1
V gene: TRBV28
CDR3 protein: CASSLAALGEQFF

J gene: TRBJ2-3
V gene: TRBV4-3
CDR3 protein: CASSQDAGTASGRTDTQYF

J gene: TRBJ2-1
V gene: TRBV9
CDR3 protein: CASSPGRDVGHNEQFF

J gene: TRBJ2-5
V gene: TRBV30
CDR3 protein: CAWGGGQETQYF

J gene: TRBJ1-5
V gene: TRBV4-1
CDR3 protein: CASSQEGVISGNQPQHF

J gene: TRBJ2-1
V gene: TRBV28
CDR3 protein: CASSLKGDEQFF

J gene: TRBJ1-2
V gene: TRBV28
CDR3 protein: CASRLGRGGAKGYTF

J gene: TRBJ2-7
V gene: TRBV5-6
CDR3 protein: CASSSVISYEQYF

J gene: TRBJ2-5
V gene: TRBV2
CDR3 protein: CASRDQEGRKTQYF

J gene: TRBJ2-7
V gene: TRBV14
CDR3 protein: CASSPHLGTRGFGRLEQYF

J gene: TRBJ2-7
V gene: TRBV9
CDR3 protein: CASSVAGSGEQYF

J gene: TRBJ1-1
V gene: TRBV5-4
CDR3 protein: CASSFARDTEAFF

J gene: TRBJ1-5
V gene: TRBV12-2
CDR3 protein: CASRGVGGNQPQHF

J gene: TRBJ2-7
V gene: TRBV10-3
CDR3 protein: CAISPGLEYEQYF

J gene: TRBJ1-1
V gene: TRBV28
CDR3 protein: CASSPLKLGEGTEAFF

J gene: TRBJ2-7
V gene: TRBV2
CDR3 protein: CASRGGVYEQYF

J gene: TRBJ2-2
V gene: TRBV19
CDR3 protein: CASGLIGELFF

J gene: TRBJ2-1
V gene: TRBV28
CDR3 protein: CASSPRRTAYYNEQFF

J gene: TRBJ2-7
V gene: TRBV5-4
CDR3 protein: CASSSRGPYEQYF

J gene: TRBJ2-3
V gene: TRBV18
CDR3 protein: CASSPIQRGTDTQYF

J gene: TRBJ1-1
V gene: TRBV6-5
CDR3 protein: CAGHRETNTEAFF

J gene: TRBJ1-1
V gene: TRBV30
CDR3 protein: CAWSVWGSMNTEAFF

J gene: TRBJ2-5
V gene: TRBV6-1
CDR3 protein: CATARGAGGVETQYF

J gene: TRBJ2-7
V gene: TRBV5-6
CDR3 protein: CASSLAGGTSVTYEQYF

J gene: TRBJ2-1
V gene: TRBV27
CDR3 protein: CASSFSLAGDSEQFF

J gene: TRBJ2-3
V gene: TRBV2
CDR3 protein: CASSGTGADTQYF

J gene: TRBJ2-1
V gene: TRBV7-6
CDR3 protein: CASSERAAGQGNNEQFF

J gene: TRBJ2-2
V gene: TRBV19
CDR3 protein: CATEGLAGAGTGELFF

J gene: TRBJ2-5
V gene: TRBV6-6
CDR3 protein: CASSYRTTETQYF

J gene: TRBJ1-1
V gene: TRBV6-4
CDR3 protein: CASSVSIQTEAFF

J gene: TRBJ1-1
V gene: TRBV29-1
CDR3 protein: CSVKRTVMNTEAFF

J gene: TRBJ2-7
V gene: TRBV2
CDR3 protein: CASQQGDEQYF

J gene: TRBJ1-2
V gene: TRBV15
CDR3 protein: CATSRDPASGSYGYTF

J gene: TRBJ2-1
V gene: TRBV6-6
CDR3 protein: CASSSSLAGGNNEQFF

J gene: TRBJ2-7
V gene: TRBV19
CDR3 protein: CASSIEAGGHYEQYF

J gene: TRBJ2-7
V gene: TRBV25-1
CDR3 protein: CASRGTEGDEQYF